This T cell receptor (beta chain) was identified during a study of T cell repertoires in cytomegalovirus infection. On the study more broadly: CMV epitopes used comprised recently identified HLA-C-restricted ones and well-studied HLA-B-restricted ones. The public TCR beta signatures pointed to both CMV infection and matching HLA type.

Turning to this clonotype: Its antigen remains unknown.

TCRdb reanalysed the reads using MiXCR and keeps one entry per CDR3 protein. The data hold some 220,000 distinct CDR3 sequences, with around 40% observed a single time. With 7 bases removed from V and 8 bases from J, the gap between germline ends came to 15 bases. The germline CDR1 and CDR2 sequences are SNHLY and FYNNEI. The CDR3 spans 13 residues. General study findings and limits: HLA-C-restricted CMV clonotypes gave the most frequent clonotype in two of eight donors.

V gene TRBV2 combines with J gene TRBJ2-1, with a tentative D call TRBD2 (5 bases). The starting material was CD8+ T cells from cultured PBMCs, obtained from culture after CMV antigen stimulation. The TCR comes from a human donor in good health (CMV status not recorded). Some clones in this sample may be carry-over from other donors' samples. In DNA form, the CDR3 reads TGTGCCAGCATCCTGGGCAAGGGAGATGAGCAGTTCTTC. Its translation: CASILGKGDEQFF.